Sequencing of this T cell receptor (beta chain) was carried out in a study of cytomegalovirus exposure and HLA in healthy donors. Everyone who donated was a healthy bone marrow donor. Unmatched junction bases numbered 16, after V lost 6 bases and J lost 5 bases. Germline CDR1 MDHEN, CDR2 SYDVKM. The CDR3 consists of 17 residues. Primers: 60 Vbeta forward and 13 Jbeta reverse. Original processing notes: In a later analysis, the count reached some 88 million unique TCR beta chains, with around 10 million shared. Profiled with immunoSEQ multiplex PCR; TCRdb holds only in-frame clones, not every one. V and J calls plus clone size are reproduced from that table; the DNA served to infer D and trimming. This sample has some 130,000 clones; more than 65% occur once, and the top ten carry about 4.3%. Study-wide results and limits: Presence/absence analyses assumed roughly uniform sequencing depth across donors.

For this clone: Its antigen remains unidentified.

The sequence derives from a male donor in good health and CMV-seropositive. The chain is built from TRBV28 and TRBJ2-3; 8 bases align to TRBD2. The sequencing input was PBMCs. The CDR3 loop reads CASSTKGVAGLQDTQYF. The CDR3 DNA reads as TGTGCCAGCAGCACTAAAGGGGTAGCGGGGTTACAAGATACGCAGTATTTT.